The clone carrying this TCR beta chain was found many times. The antigen is undetermined. A second PCR of 7 to 11 cycles used a sample-barcoded 5' primer and a J-beta primer mix. MiXCR, run by TCRdb on the 5' RACE reads, gives a single entry per CDR3 protein. The data show hundreds of thousands of distinct CDR3 sequences, 43% seen once. The CDR3 consists of 12 residues. V dropped 6 bases and J dropped 5; count of bases not matched to a gene: 4. Germline V gene lookup returns CDR1 SQVTM and CDR2 ANQGSEA. The data are from a study of blood T cells in healthy people across ages. Study observations and caveats: When set beside aged donors, long-lived donors presented more naive CD4+ cells and higher diversity.

Source material: blood. V usage is TRBV29-1 and J usage is TRBJ2-5; 9 bases agree with TRBD1. The source is a woman aged 60-75 years in good health. CDR3 amino acids: CSVADRGETQYF. As DNA, the CDR3 is TGCAGCGTCGCTGACAGGGGGGAGACCCAGTACTTC.